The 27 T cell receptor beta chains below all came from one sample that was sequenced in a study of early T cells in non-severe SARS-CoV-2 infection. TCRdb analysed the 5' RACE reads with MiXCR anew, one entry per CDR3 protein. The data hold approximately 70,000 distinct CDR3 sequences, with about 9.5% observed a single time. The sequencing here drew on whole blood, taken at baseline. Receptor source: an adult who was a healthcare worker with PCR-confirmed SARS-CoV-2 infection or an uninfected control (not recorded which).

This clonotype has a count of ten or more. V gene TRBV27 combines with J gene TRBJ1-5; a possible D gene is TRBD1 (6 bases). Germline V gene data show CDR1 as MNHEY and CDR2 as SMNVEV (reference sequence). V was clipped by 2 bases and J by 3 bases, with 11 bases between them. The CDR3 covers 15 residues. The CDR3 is CASSLTSGANQPQHF. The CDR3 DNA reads TGTGCCAGCAGTTTAACGTCAGGGGCCAATCAGCCCCAGCATTTT.

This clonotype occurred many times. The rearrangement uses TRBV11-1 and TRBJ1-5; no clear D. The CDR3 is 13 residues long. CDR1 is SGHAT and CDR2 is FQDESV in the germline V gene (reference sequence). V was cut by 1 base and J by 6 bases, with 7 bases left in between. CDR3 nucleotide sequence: TGTGCCAGCAGCTTAGTCCCAGGTCAGCCCCAGCATTTT. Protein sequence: CASSLVPGQPQHF.

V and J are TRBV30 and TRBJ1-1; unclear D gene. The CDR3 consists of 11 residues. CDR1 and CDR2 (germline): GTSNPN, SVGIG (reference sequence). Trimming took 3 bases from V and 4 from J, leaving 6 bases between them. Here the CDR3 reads CAWSQATEAFF. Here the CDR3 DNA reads TGTGCCTGGAGCCAAGCCACTGAAGCTTTCTTT. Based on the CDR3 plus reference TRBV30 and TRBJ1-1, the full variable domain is SQTIHQWPATLVQPVGSPLSLECTVEGTSNPNLYWYRQAAGRGLQLLFYSVGIGQISSEVPQNLSASRPQDRQFILSSKKLLLSDSGFYLCAWSQATEAFFGQGTRLTVV.

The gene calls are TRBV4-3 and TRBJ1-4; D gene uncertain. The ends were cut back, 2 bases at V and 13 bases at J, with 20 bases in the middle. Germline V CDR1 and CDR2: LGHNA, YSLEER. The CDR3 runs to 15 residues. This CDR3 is CASSQSIGRREGLFF. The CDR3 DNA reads TGCGCCAGCAGCCAAAGTATTGGGCGGCGAGAAGGACTGTTTTTT.

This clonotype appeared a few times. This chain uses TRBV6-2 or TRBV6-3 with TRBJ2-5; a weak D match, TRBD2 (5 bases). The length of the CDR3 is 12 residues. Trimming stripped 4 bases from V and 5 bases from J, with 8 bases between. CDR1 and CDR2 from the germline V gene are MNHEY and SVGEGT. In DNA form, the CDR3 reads TGTGCCAGCAGTTTCGGGGTGGAGACCCAGTACTTC. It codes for CASSFGVETQYF.

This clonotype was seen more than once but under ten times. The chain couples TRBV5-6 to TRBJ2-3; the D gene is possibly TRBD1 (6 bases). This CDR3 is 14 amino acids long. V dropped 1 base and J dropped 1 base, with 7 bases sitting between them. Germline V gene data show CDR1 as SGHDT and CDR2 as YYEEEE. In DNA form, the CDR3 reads TGTGCCAGCAGCTTGAGACAGGGCACAGATACGCAGTATTTT. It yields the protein CASSLRQGTDTQYF.

CDR3 sequence: CASSWDGGKATQYF. The CDR3 coding sequence is TGTGCCAGCAGTTGGGACGGGGGTAAGGCGACCCAGTACTTC. This sequence joins TRBV6-5 and TRBJ2-5, with a weak D call TRBD2 (6 bases). Trimming stripped 4 bases from V and 7 bases from J, with 16 bases between. This CDR3 contains 14 residues. Germline lookup yields CDR1 MNHEY and CDR2 SVGAGI.

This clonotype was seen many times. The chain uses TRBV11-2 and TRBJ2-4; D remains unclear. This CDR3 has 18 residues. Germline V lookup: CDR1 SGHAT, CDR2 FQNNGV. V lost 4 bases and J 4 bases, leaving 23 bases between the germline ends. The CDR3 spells CASSSLRSTSEEKNIQYF. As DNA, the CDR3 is TGTGCCAGCAGCTCCCTACGCTCGACATCCGAAGAGAAAAACATTCAGTACTTC. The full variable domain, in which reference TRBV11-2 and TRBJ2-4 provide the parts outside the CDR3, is EAGVAQSPRYKIIEKRQSVAFWCNPISGHATLYWYQQILGQGPKLLIQFQNNGVVDDSQLPKDRFSAERLKGVDSTLKIQPAKLEDSAVYLCASSSLRSTSEEKNIQYFGAGTRLSVL.

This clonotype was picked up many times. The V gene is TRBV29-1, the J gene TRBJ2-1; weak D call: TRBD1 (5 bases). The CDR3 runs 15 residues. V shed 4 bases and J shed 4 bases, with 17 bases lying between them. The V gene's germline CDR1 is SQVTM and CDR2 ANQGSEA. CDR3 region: CSVGLRQNLYNEQFF. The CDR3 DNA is TGCAGCGTTGGATTAAGACAGAACCTTTACAATGAGCAGTTCTTC.

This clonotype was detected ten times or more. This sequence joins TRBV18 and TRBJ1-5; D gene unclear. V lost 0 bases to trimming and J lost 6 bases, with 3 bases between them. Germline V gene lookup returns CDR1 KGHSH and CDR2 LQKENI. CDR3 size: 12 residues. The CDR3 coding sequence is TGTGCCAGCTCACCACCGGGTCAGCCCCAGCATTTT. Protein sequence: CASSPPGQPQHF.

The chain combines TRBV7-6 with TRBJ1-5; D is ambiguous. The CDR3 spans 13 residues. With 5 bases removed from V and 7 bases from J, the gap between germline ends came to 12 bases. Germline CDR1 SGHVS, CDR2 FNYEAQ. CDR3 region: CASSPGAGQPQHF. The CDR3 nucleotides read TGTGCCAGCAGCCCGGGCGCGGGACAGCCCCAGCATTTT.

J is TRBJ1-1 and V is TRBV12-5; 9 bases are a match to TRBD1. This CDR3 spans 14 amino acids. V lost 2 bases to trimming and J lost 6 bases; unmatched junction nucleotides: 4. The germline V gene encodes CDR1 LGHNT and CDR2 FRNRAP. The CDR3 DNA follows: TGTGCTAGTGGTTTGTACAGGGGGCTCGCTGAAGCTTTCTTT. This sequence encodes CASGLYRGLAEAFF.

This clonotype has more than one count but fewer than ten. Here the CDR3 reads CASSPRGASGGGFYEQYF. CDR3 in DNA: TGTGCCAGCAGCCCCCGGGGGGCTAGCGGGGGGGGTTTCTACGAGCAGTACTTC. V is TRBV7-9 and J is TRBJ2-7; 12 bases map to TRBD2. Germline V lookup: CDR1 SEHNR, CDR2 FQNEAQ (reference sequence). The ends lost 5 bases at V and 3 bases at J; junction bases unmatched: 14. CDR3 length equals 18 residues.

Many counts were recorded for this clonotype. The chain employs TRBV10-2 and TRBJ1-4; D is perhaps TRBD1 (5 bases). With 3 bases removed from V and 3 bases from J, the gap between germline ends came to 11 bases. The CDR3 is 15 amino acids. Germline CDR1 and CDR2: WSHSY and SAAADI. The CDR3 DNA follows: TGCGCCAGCAGTGATCCCGGGACGGCTAATGAAAAACTGTTTTTT. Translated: CASSDPGTANEKLFF.

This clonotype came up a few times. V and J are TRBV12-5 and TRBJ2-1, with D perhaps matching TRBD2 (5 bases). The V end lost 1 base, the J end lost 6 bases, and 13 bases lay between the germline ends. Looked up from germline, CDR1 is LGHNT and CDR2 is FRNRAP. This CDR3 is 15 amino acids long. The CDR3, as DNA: TGTGCTAGTGGTTTGGACGCAAGGGCGGGCAATGAGCAGTTCTTC. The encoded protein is CASGLDARAGNEQFF.

This CDR3 reads CASGSGTSGVTDTQYF. CDR3 DNA: TGTGCTAGTGGATCCGGGACTAGCGGGGTCACAGATACGCAGTATTTT. The chain carries TRBV12-5 and TRBJ2-3; 13 positions agree with TRBD2. V was clipped by 6 bases and J by 2 bases; unmatched bases: 5. Per the germline V gene, CDR1 is LGHNT and CDR2 is FRNRAP. The CDR3 sequence is 16 residues long.

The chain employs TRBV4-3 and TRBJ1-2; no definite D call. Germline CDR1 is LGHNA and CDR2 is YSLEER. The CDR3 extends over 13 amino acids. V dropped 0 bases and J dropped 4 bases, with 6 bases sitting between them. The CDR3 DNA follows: TGCGCCAGCAGCCAAGATATCGGCTATGGCTACACCTTC. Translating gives CASSQDIGYGYTF.

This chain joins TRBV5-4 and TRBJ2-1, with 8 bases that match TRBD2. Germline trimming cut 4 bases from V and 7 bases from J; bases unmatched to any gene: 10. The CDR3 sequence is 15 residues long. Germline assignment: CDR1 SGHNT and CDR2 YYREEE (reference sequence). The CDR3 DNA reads TGTGCCAGCAGCCCCCAAGCGGGGGCGGGAAATGAGCAGTTCTTC. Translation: CASSPQAGAGNEQFF.

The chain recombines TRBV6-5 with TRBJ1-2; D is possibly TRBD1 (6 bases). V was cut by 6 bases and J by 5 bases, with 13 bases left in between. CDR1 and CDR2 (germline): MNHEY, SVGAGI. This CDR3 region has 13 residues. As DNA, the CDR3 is TGTGCCAGCAGCCGGGACATCCTTTATGGCTACACCTTC. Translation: CASSRDILYGYTF.

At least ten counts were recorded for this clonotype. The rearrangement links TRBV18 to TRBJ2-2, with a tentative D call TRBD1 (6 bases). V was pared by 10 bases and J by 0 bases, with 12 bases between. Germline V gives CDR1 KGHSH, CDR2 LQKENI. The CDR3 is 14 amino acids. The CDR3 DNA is TGTGCCACCGAGACAGGAGCGAACACCGGGGAGCTGTTTTTT. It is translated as CATETGANTGELFF.

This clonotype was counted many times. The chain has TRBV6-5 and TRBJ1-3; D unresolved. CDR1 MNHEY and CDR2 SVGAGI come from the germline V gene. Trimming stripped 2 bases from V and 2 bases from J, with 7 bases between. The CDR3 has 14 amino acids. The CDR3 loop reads CASSYLRTGNTIYF. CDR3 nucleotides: TGTGCCAGCAGTTACCTCCGAACTGGAAACACCATATATTTT.

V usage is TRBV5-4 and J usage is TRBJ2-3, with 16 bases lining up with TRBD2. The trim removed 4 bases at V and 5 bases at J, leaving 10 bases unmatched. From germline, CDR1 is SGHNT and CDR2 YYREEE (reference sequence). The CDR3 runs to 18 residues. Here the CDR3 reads CASSRGTSGGAAKDTQYF. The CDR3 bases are TGTGCCAGCAGCCGTGGGACTAGCGGGGGGGCCGCGAAAGATACGCAGTATTTT.

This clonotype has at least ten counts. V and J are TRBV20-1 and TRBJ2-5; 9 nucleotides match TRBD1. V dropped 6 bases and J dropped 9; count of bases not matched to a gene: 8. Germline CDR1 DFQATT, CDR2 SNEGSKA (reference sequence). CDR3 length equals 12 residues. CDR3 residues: CSARQGERAQYF. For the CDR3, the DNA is TGCAGTGCCCGACAGGGGGAGCGTGCCCAGTACTTC.

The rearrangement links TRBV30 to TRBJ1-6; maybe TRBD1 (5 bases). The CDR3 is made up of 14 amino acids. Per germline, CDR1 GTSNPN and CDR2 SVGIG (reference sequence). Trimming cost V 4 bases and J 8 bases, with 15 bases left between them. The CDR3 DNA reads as TGTGCCTGGAACCCGGGACTAGAAGATTCACCCCTCCACTTT. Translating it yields CAWNPGLEDSPLHF.

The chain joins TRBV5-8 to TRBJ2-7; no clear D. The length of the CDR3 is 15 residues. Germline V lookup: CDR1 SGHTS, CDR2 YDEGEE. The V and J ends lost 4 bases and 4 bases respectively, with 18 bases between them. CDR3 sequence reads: CASSQRRLMGYEQYF. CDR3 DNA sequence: TGTGCCAGCAGCCAACGACGACTGATGGGGTACGAGCAGTACTTC.

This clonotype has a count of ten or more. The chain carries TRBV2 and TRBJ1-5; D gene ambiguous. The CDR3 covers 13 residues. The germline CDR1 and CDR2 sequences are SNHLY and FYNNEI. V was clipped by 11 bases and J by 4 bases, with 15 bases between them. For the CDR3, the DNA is TGTGCCTCGAAGCCGGGGAGAAATCAGCCCCAGCATTTT. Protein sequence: CASKPGRNQPQHF.

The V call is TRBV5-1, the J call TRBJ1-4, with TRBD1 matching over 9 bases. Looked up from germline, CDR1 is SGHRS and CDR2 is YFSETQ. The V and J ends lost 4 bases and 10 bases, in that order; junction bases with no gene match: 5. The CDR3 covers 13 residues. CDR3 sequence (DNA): TGCGCCAGCAGCCAGGAGGGACAGGGAAAACTGTTTTTT. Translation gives CASSQEGQGKLFF.